This TCR beta chain derives from a study of control samples from healthy donors and cancer patients. Assay used: immunoSEQ multiplex PCR; TCRdb lists only in-frame clones, some missing. The sample carries about 170,000 clones, roughly 90% recorded once. The CDR3 spans 16 residues. In germline, CDR1 is SGHNT, CDR2 YENEEA. Trimming cost V 5 bases and J 6 bases; bases outside gene matches: 6. This sequence originates from a young man in good health. The source material was blood. J is TRBJ2-2 and V is TRBV11-3; 13 bases line up with TRBD2. CDR3 nucleotide sequence: TGTGCCAGCAGCGTTCGGACTAGCGGGAGCCCCGGGGAGCTGTTTTTT. Translating it yields CASSVRTSGSPGELFF.